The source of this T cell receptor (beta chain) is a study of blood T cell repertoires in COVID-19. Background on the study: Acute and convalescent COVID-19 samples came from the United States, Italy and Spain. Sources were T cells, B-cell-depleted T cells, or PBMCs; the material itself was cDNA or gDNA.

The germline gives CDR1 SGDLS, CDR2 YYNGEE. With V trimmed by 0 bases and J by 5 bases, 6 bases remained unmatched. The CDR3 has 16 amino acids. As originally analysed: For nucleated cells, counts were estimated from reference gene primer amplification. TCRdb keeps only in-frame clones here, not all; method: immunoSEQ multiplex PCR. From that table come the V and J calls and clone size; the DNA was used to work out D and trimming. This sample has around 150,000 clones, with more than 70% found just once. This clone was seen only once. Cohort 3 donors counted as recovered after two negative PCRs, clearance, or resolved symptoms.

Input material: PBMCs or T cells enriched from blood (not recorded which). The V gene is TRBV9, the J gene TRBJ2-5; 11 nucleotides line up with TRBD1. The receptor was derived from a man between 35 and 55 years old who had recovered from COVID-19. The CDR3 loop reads CASSVGDRGRAETQYF. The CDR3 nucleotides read TGTGCCAGCAGCGTAGGGGACAGGGGGAGGGCGGAGACCCAGTACTTC.